This T cell receptor beta chain was captured in a study of chemoradiotherapy in HPV16-positive cancers. Sequencing was performed with immunoSEQ multiplex PCR; in TCRdb, only in-frame clones are kept and a portion is missing. Of over 7,000 clones in the sample, around nine tenths were seen once. Study-level points and caveats: HPV-specific T cells were functionally defined from only a couple of HPV16-positive patients.

Of note for this clone: Its antigen is undetermined.

Repeated repertoire sampling spanned the course of chemoradiotherapy. The CDR3 is made up of 16 amino acids. The trim removed 0 bases at V and 7 bases at J, leaving 7 bases unmatched. The germline gives CDR1 PRHDT, CDR2 FYEKMQ (reference sequence). The receptor was isolated from a human donor with HPV-associated anogenital cancer. This sample was gathered from a patient who underwent chemoradiotherapy. The V and J genes are TRBV13 and TRBJ2-1, with 9 bases aligning to TRBD2. This CDR3 reads CASSLGEQREANEQFF. DNA of the CDR3: TGTGCCAGCAGCTTAGGCGAACAGCGGGAGGCGAATGAGCAGTTCTTC.